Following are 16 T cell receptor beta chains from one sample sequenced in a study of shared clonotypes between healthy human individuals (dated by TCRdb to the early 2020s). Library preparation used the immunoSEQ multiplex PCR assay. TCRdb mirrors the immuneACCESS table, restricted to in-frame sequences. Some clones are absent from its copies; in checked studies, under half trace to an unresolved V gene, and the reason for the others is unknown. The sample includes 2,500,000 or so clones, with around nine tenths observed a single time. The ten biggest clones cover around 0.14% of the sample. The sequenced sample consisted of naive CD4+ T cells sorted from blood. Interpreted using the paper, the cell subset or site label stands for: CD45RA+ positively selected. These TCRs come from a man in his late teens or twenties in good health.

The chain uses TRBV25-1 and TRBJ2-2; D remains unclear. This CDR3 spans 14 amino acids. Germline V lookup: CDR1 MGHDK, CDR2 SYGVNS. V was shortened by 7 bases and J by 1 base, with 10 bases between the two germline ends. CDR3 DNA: TGTGCCAGCACAGGCAGGCTGAACACCGGGGAGCTGTTTTTT. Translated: CASTGRLNTGELFF.

The DNA for the CDR3 is TGTGCCAGCAGTTTCGCTTTTAGCAATCAGCCCCAGCATTTT. This gives the protein CASSFAFSNQPQHF. The chain is built from TRBV27 and TRBJ1-5, with D unresolved. The CDR3 is 14 amino acids. In germline, CDR1 is MNHEY, CDR2 SMNVEV (reference sequence). Trimming took off 3 bases at V and 0 bases at J, with 6 bases between the two ends.

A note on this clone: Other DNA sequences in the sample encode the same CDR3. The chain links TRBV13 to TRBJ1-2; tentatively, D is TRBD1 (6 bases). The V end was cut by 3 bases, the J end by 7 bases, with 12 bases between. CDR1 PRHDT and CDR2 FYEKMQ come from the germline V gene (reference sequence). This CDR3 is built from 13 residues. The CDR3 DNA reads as TGTGCCAGCAGCTTTTCAGGGGCCGGTGGCTACACCTTC. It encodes CASSFSGAGGYTF.

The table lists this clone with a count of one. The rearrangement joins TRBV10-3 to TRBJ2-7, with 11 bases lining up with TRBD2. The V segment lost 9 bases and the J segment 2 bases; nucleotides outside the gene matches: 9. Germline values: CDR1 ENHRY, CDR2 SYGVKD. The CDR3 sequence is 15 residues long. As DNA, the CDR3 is TGTGCCATGGGACAGCTAGCGGGAGGAACCTACGAGCAGTACTTC. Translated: CAMGQLAGGTYEQYF.

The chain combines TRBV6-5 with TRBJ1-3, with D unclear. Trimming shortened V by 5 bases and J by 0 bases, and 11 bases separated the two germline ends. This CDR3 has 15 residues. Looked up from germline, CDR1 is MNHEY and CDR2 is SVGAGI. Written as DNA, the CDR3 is TGTGCCAGCAGTCGACTAACGGGCTCTGGAAACACCATATATTTT. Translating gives CASSRLTGSGNTIYF.

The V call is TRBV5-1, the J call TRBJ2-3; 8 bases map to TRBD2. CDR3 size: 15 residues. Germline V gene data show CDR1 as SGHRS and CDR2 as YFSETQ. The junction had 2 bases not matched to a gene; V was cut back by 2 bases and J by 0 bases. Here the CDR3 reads CASSFSGISTDTQYF. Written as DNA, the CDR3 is TGCGCCAGCAGCTTTAGCGGGATTAGCACAGATACGCAGTATTTT. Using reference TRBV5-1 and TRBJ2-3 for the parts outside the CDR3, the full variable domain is KAGVTQTPRYLIKTRGQQVTLSCSPISGHRSVSWYQQTPGQGLQFLFEYFSETQRNKGNFPGRFSGRQFSNSRSEMNVSTLELGDSALYLCASSFSGISTDTQYFGPGTRLTVL.

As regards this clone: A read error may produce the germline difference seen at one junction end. CDR3 in amino acids: CASSVAQLAGVSLPPVF. The CDR3, as DNA: TGTGCCAGCAGCGTAGCTCAGCTAGCGGGAGTATCCCTGCCCCCAGTCTTC. The chain has TRBV9 and TRBJ2-1, with 10 positions matching TRBD2. This CDR3 is 17 amino acids long. The germline V gene has CDR1 SGDLS and CDR2 YYNGEE.

The CDR3 nucleotides are TGTGCCAGCAGTTTAATGTCGCGCATAAAGTCCTTACGACTGAAATCGAACACTGAAGCTTTCTTT. It translates to CASSLMSRIKSLRLKSNTEAFF. The rearrangement uses TRBV27 and TRBJ1-1; no clear D. This CDR3 contains 22 residues. Deletions cut 2 bases from V and 1 base from J, with 32 bases between. Germline V gene sequence: CDR1 MNHEY, CDR2 SMNVEV (reference sequence).

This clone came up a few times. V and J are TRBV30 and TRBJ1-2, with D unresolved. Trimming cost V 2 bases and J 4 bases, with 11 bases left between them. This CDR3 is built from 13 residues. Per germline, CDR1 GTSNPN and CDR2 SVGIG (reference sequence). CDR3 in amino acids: CAWSLPGGYGYTF. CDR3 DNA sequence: TGTGCCTGGAGTTTACCGGGTGGCTATGGCTACACCTTC.

The CDR3 nucleotides read TGTGCCAGCAGCGTAGCTAAGGGACATCTACAAGAGACCCAGTACTTC. Translation gives CASSVAKGHLQETQYF. V usage is TRBV9 and J usage is TRBJ2-5; possible D gene TRBD1, 6 bases. This CDR3 contains 16 residues. Per germline, CDR1 SGDLS and CDR2 YYNGEE. Trimming removed 0 bases from V and 2 bases from J, with 14 bases in between.

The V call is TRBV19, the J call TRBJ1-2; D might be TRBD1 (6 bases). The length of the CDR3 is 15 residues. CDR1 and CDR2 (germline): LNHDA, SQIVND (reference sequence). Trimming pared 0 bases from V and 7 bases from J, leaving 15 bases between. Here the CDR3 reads CASSIDGIGGAGYTF. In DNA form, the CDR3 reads TGTGCCAGTAGTATAGATGGTATCGGGGGGGCTGGCTACACCTTC.

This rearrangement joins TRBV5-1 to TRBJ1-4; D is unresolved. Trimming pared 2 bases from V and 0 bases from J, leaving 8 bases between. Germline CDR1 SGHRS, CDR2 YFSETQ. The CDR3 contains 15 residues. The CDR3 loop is CASSFQIATNEKLFF. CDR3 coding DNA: TGCGCCAGCAGCTTTCAGATAGCAACTAATGAAAAACTGTTTTTT. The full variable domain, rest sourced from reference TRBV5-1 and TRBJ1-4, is KAGVTQTPRYLIKTRGQQVTLSCSPISGHRSVSWYQQTPGQGLQFLFEYFSETQRNKGNFPGRFSGRQFSNSRSEMNVSTLELGDSALYLCASSFQIATNEKLFFGSGTQLSVL.

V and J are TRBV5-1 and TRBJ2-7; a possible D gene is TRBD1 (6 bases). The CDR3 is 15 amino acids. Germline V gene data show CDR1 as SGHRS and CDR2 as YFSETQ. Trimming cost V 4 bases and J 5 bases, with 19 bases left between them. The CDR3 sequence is CASSPDAGRGNEQYF. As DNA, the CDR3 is TGCGCCAGCAGCCCCGACGCGGGCAGGGGCAACGAGCAGTACTTC.

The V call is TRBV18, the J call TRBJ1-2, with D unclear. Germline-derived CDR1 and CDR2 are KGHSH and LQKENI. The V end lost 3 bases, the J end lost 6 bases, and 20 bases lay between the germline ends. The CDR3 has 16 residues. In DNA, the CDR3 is TGTGCCAGCTCACCTTTCGAATCCCAGGCTGGTAATGGCTACACCTTC. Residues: CASSPFESQAGNGYTF.

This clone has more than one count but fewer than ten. The CDR3 DNA is TGTGCCAGCAGTGAGGTGGGACAGGGAGGAGGCTACACCTTC. It is translated as CASSEVGQGGGYTF. This chain connects TRBV25-1 to TRBJ1-2; 9 bases fit TRBD1. V was pared by 3 bases and J by 8 bases, with 7 bases of the junction left unmatched. Germline V gene data show CDR1 as MGHDK and CDR2 as SYGVNS. The CDR3 has 14 residues.

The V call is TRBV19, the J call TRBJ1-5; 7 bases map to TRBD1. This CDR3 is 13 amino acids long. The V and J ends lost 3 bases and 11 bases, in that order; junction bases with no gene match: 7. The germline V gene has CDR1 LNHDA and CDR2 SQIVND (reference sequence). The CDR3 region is CASSIGDSLTQHF. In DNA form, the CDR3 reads TGTGCCAGTAGTATCGGGGACAGCCTCACCCAGCATTTT.